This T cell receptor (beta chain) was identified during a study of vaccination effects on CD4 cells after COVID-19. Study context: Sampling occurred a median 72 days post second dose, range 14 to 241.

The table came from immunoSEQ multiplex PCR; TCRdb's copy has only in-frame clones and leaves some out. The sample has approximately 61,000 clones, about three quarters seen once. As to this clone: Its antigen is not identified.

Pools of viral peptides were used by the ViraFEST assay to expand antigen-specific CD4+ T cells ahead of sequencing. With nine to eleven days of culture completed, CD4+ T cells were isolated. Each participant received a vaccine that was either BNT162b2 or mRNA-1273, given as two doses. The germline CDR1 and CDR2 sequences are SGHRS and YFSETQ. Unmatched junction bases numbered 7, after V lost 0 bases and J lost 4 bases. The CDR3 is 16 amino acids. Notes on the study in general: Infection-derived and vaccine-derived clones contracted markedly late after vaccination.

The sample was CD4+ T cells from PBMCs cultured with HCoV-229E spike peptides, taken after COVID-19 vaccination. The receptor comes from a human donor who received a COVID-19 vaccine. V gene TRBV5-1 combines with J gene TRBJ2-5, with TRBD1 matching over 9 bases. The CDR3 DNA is TGCGCCAGCAGCTTGGATCACAGGGGGCAGGGAGAGACCCAGTACTTC. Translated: CASSLDHRGQGETQYF.